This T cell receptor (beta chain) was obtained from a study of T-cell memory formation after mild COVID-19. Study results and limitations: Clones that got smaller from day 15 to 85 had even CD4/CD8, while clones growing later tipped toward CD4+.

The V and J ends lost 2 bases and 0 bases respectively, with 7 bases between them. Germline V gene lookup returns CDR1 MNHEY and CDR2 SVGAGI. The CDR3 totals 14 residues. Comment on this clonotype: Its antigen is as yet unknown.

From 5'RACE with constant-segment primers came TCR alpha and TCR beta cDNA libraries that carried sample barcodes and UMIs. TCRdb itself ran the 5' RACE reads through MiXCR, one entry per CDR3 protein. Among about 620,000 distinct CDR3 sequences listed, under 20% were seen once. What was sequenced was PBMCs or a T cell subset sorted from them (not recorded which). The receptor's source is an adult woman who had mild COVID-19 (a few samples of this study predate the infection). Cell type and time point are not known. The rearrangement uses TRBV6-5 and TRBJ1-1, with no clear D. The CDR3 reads CASSYDGLNTEAFF. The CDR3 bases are TGTGCCAGCAGTTACGACGGGTTGAACACTGAAGCTTTCTTT.